What follows are 9 T cell receptor beta chains derived from one specimen sequenced in a study of shared clonotypes between healthy human individuals. Selected positively for CCR7 and CD45RO-negative, naive CD8 cells excluded terminally differentiated effector memory CD45RA+ cells. Only in-frame clones appear in the TCRdb table, and some are missing; sequencing was by immunoSEQ multiplex PCR. The sample lists about 1.9 million clones; just over 90% were seen once. Material: naive CD8+ T cells from PBMCs. The receptors were gathered from a young man in good health. Some clones in this sample may be carry-over from other donors' samples.

V usage is TRBV27 and J usage is TRBJ1-5, with TRBD1 as a possible D gene (6 bases). The CDR3 length is 16 residues. Germline loops: CDR1 MNHEY, CDR2 SMNVEV (reference sequence). The ends were cut back, 5 bases at V and 3 bases at J, with 17 bases in the middle. Here the CDR3 reads CASSREGHRYNQPQHF. In nucleotides, the CDR3 is TGTGCCAGCAGTCGAGAGGGACACCGTTACAATCAGCCCCAGCATTTT.

V usage is TRBV28 and J usage is TRBJ2-7; 8 nucleotides agree with TRBD1. V gave up 5 bases and J gave up 7 bases; unmatched junction bases: 10. Germline CDR1 reads MDHEN; CDR2 reads SYDVKM. The CDR3 is 14 amino acids. The CDR3 bases are TGTGCCAGCAGTCCCACAACAGGGGGACGGGAGCAGTACTTC. Encoded protein: CASSPTTGGREQYF.

The chain carries TRBV7-2 and TRBJ2-1; 8 bases line up with TRBD2. Germline V gives CDR1 SGHTA, CDR2 FQGNSA. The V gene end was trimmed by 5 bases and the J gene end by 7 bases; junction bases not matched to a gene: 13. The CDR3 consists of 16 residues. Here the CDR3 reads CASSPIAGLGPNEQFF. The CDR3 DNA is TGTGCCAGCAGCCCAATAGCGGGACTCGGTCCGAATGAGCAGTTCTTC.

The chain links TRBV4-2 to TRBJ2-1, with D unresolved. V was trimmed by 1 base and J by 8 bases, leaving 6 bases between them. The CDR3 runs to 12 residues. CDR1 is LGHNA and CDR2 is YNFKEQ in the germline V gene. The CDR3 protein is CASSQGAHEQFF. The CDR3, as DNA: TGTGCCAGCAGCCAAGGGGCGCATGAGCAGTTCTTC.

This clone has only one observation. The gene calls are TRBV19 and TRBJ1-2; perhaps TRBD1 as D (6 bases). Trimming removed 7 bases at V and 5 bases at J, with 23 bases between. The CDR3 is made up of 16 amino acids. Germline V gene data show CDR1 as LNHDA and CDR2 as SQIVND (reference sequence). CDR3 sequence (DNA): TGTGCCAGTATTCCGGGACACCTCGCAGTTGGGTATGGCTACACCTTC. It encodes CASIPGHLAVGYGYTF. Full variable domain (outside the CDR3, taken from reference TRBV19 and TRBJ1-2): DGGITQSPKYLFRKEGQNVTLSCEQNLNHDAMYWYRQDPGQGLRLIYYSQIVNDFQKGDIAEGYSVSREKKESFPLTVTSAQKNPTAFYLCASIPGHLAVGYGYTFGSGTRLTVV.

The genes are TRBV27 and TRBJ2-1, with no clear D. Looked up from germline, CDR1 is MNHEY and CDR2 is SMNVEV (reference sequence). V dropped 4 bases and J dropped 6 bases, with 10 bases sitting between them. The CDR3 runs to 13 residues. Here the CDR3 reads CASSSLWGNEQFF. CDR3 bases: TGTGCCAGCAGTTCCCTATGGGGCAATGAGCAGTTCTTC.

The J gene is TRBJ2-1, the V gene TRBV9; 9 bases map to TRBD1. CDR1 and CDR2 from the germline V gene are SGDLS and YYNGEE. V lost 2 bases and J lost 7; bases outside the gene matches: 7. CDR3 length: 15 residues. The CDR3 region is CASSVVDRGANEQFF. The CDR3 coding sequence is TGTGCCAGCAGCGTTGTGGACAGGGGTGCAAATGAGCAGTTCTTC.

The chain links TRBV7-3 to TRBJ2-1; TRBD1 is a possible D gene (6 bases). The CDR3 totals 13 residues. V lost 4 bases to trimming and J lost 4 bases, with 8 bases between them. Germline assignment: CDR1 SGHTA and CDR2 FQGTGA. The CDR3 sequence: CASSSDRYNEQFF. The DNA for the CDR3 is TGTGCCAGCAGCTCGGACAGATACAATGAGCAGTTCTTC. The full variable domain, completed using reference TRBV7-3 and TRBJ2-1, is GAGVSQTPSNKVTEKGKYVELRCDPISGHTALYWYRQSLGQGPEFLIYFQGTGAADDSGLPNDRFFAVRPEGSVSTLKIQRTERGDSAVYLCASSSDRYNEQFFGPGTRLTVL.

The V gene is TRBV19, the J gene TRBJ1-2; no clear D gene. Germline V gives CDR1 LNHDA, CDR2 SQIVND (reference sequence). V gave up 4 bases and J gave up 4 bases, with 10 bases separating them. The CDR3 is made up of 13 amino acids. The CDR3 bases are TGTGCCAGTAGTACCCGGGTCGCCTATGGCTACACCTTC. It encodes CASSTRVAYGYTF.